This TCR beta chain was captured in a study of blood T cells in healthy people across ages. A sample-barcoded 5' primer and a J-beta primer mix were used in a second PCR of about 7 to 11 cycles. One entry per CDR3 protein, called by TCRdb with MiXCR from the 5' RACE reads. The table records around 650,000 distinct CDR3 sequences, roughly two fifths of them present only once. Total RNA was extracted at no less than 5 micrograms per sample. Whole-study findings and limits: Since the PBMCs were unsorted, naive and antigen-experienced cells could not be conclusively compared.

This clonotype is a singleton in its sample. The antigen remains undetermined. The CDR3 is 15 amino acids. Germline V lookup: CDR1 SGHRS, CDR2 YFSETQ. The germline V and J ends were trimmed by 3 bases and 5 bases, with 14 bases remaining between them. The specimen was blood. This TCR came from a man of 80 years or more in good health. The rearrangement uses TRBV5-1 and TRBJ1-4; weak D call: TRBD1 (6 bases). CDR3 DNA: TGCGCCAGCAGCTCAACAGGGATTCCGAATGAAAAACTGTTTTTT. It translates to CASSSTGIPNEKLFF.